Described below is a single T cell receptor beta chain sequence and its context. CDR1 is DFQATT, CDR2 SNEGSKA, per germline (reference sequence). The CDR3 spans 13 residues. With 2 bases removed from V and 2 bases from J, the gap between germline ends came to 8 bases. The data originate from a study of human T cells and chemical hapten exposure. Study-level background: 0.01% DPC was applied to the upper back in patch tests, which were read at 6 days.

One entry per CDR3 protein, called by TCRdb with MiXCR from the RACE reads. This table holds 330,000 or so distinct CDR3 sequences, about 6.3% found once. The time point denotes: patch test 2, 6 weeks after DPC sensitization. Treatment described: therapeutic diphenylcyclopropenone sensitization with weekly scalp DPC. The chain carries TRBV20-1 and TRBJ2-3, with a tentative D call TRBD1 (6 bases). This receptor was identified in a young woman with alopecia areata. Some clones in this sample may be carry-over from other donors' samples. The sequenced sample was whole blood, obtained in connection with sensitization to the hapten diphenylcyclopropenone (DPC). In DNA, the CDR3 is TGCAGTGCTAGAACAGGGAACACAGATACGCAGTATTTT. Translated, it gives CSARTGNTDTQYF.